A selection of T cell receptor beta chains follows, all from one sample in a study of spatial heterogeneity in lung cancer. TCRdb processed the 5' RACE reads anew with MiXCR; each CDR3 protein has one entry. The profile covers some 7,000 distinct CDR3 sequences, with about 6.7% appearing a single time and 9.5% to 15% taken by the ten largest. The specimen comprised lung tumor tissue, sampled at surgery. These TCRs come from a male donor with early-stage non-small cell lung cancer. CDR3s include the opening cysteine and the closing phenylalanine or tryptophan. The D gene is left open where the match is weak. Size is stated for part of the rows, as once, few or many counts, or as a class when the clone is expanded.

v_call	j_call	clone_size	d_call	cdr3_aa	cdr3_nt
TRBV7-9	TRBJ2-3	many	TRBD2	CASSPWRGGDGDTQYF	TGTGCCAGCAGCCCCTGGCGGGGGGGGGACGGAGATACGCAGTATTTT
TRBV27	TRBJ2-2	medium-sized	.	CASSLGVNGELFF	TGTGCCAGCAGTTTGGGGGTCAACGGGGAGCTGTTTTTT
TRBV4-3	TRBJ2-7	many	.	CASSQGVRNEQYF	TGCGCCAGCAGCCAGGGTGTAAGAAACGAGCAGTACTTC
TRBV5-1	TRBJ2-1	medium-sized	TRBD2	CASSLEIVSGNNEQFF	TGCGCCAGCAGCTTGGAGATTGTTAGCGGGAACAATGAGCAGTTCTTC
TRBV5-6	TRBJ1-4	medium-sized	.	CASSLLGNEKLFF	TGTGCCAGCAGCTTGTTGGGGAATGAAAAACTGTTTTTT
TRBV27	TRBJ1-2	medium-sized	.	CASRRQGVEGYTF	TGTGCCAGCAGAAGGCAGGGTGTTGAAGGCTACACCTTC
TRBV27	TRBJ1-2	medium-sized	.	CASSLMGPTYGYTF	TGTGCCAGCAGTTTAATGGGACCTACCTATGGCTACACCTTC
TRBV10-3	TRBJ2-5	many	.	CAIMAAGDIQETQYF	TGTGCCATCATGGCAGCAGGAGACATCCAAGAGACCCAGTACTTC
TRBV5-1	TRBJ2-7	medium-sized	.	CASSLRRSDEQYF	TGCGCCAGCAGCTTAAGGAGGTCGGACGAGCAGTACTTC
TRBV28	TRBJ2-7	medium-sized	.	CASTNRPVSYEQYF	TGTGCCAGCACCAACCGGCCGGTTTCCTACGAGCAGTACTTC
TRBV6-1	TRBJ2-1	many	TRBD2	CASSHSGGSYNEQFF	TGTGCCAGCAGTCATTCCGGGGGGTCCTACAATGAGCAGTTCTTC
TRBV28	TRBJ2-1	.	TRBD2	CASSPSSGSSYNEQFF	TGTGCCAGCAGTCCCTCTAGCGGGAGCTCCTACAATGAGCAGTTCTTC
TRBV20-1	TRBJ1-6	many	TRBD1	CSAGRTGGNSPLHF	TGCAGTGCGGGGAGGACAGGAGGGAATTCACCCCTCCACTTT
TRBV6-5	TRBJ1-2	medium-sized	TRBD1	CASSSTGGGYTF	TGTGCCAGCAGTTCGACAGGGGGCGGCTACACCTTC
TRBV10-1	TRBJ2-3	medium-sized	TRBD2	CASSSRAGGLTDTQYF	TGCGCCAGCAGTTCTCGAGCGGGAGGGCTCACAGATACGCAGTATTTT
TRBV6-2/TRBV6-3	TRBJ2-2	many	TRBD2	CASRLRGVENTGELFF	TGTGCCAGCAGGCTGCGGGGGGTAGAGAACACCGGGGAGCTGTTTTTT
TRBV30	TRBJ2-5	many	.	CAWSVGGPQETQYF	TGTGCCTGGAGTGTGGGGGGGCCGCAAGAGACCCAGTACTTC
TRBV5-5	TRBJ2-6	medium-sized	TRBD1	CASSLGQGAPAGANVLTF	TGTGCCAGCAGCTTGGGGCAGGGGGCTCCTGCGGGGGCCAACGTCCTGACTTTC
TRBV2	TRBJ2-7	medium-sized	.	CASSERAGPSPYEQYF	TGTGCCAGCAGTGAAAGGGCAGGGCCCAGCCCCTACGAGCAGTACTTC
TRBV29-1	TRBJ2-5	medium-sized	.	CSVDPGQETQYF	TGCAGCGTTGACCCAGGGCAAGAGACCCAGTACTTC
TRBV7-9	TRBJ1-3	medium-sized	.	CASSSPQGSGNTIYF	TGTGCCAGCAGCTCCCCACAGGGCTCTGGAAACACCATATATTTT
TRBV6-2/TRBV6-3	TRBJ2-2	many	TRBD1	CASIRQGGTGELFF	TGTGCCAGCATTCGACAGGGGGGGACCGGGGAGCTGTTTTTT
TRBV4-2	TRBJ2-2	many	.	CASSQEDYTGELFF	TGTGCCAGCAGCCAAGAGGACTACACCGGGGAGCTGTTTTTT
TRBV12-5	TRBJ2-1	many	TRBD2	CASGTLSGRGSSYNEQFF	TGTGCTAGTGGTACATTAAGCGGGAGGGGGAGCTCCTACAATGAGCAGTTCTTC
TRBV6-2/TRBV6-3	TRBJ2-6	.	TRBD2	CASSHREGSGDGVNVLTF	TGTGCCAGCAGTCACCGGGAAGGGAGCGGGGACGGGGTCAACGTCCTGACTTTC
TRBV28	TRBJ2-2	medium-sized	.	CASSPNRWLPNTGELFF	TGTGCCAGCAGTCCCAACCGATGGCTGCCGAACACCGGGGAGCTGTTTTTT
TRBV14	TRBJ2-7	few	TRBD2	CASSQFGGRAYEQYF	TGTGCCAGCAGCCAGTTTGGCGGGAGGGCCTACGAGCAGTACTTC
TRBV18	TRBJ2-3	medium-sized	.	CASSPPAPRPTDTQYF	TGTGCCAGCTCACCACCGGCCCCTAGGCCCACAGATACGCAGTATTTT
TRBV28	TRBJ2-3	medium-sized	.	CASSFWGTSTDTQYF	TGTGCCAGCAGTTTTTGGGGGACTAGCACAGATACGCAGTATTTT
TRBV7-2	TRBJ2-5	many	.	CASSFRRETQYF	TGTGCCAGCAGCTTTAGACGGGAGACCCAGTACTTC
TRBV20-1	TRBJ1-6	medium-sized	.	CSAKTLLMASPLHF	TGCAGTGCAAAGACTCTCCTGATGGCTTCACCCCTCCACTTT
TRBV10-2	TRBJ2-1	medium-sized	.	CASSEAPDYNEQFF	TGCGCCAGCAGTGAGGCCCCTGACTACAATGAGCAGTTCTTC
TRBV12-3/TRBV12-4	TRBJ1-4	medium-sized	.	CASRVGPTNEKLFF	TGTGCCAGCAGGGTTGGTCCAACTAATGAAAAACTGTTTTTT
TRBV12-3/TRBV12-4	TRBJ1-5	many	TRBD1	CASSPSTGGRSNQPQHF	TGTGCCAGCAGTCCTTCGACAGGGGGACGTAGCAATCAGCCCCAGCATTTT
TRBV10-2	TRBJ2-1	medium-sized	.	CASSEADGTLDEQFF	TGCGCCAGCAGTGAGGCGGACGGAACCTTGGATGAGCAGTTCTTC
TRBV5-1	TRBJ1-1	many	TRBD1	CASSYRTGEGTEAFF	TGCGCCAGCAGCTATCGGACAGGGGAGGGCACTGAAGCTTTCTTT
TRBV6-5	TRBJ1-6	many	.	CASSYSGLSHNSPLHF	TGTGCCAGCAGTTACTCGGGGTTATCTCATAATTCACCCCTCCACTTT
TRBV20-1	TRBJ1-1	medium-sized	TRBD1	CSARRTGGSWTEAFF	TGCAGTGCTAGAAGGACAGGTGGTTCATGGACTGAAGCTTTCTTT
TRBV7-1	TRBJ2-1	.	.	CASSSSLRGGFYNEQFF	TGTGCCAGCAGCTCCAGCTTGCGGGGAGGATTCTACAATGAGCAGTTCTTC
TRBV2	TRBJ1-1	many	TRBD1	CASSDDTGALNTEAFF	TGTGCCAGCAGTGACGACACAGGGGCCCTGAACACTGAAGCTTTCTTT
TRBV11-2	TRBJ2-7	medium-sized	TRBD1	CASSLVRTGHDEQYF	TGTGCCAGCAGCTTAGTCCGGACAGGGCACGACGAGCAGTACTTC
TRBV3-1	TRBJ1-1	many	.	CASSHRGTRIGNTEAFF	TGTGCCAGCAGCCATCGCGGGACGAGGATAGGGAACACTGAAGCTTTCTTT
TRBV15	TRBJ1-5	.	.	CATSRGSQPQHF	TGTGCCACCAGCAGAGGAAGTCAGCCCCAGCATTTT
TRBV20-1	TRBJ1-5	medium-sized	.	CSARANQAQHF	TGCAGTGCTAGGGCCAATCAGGCCCAGCATTTT